The clone carrying this T cell receptor (beta chain) came up many times. Amplified TCR beta CDR3 regions came from RNA transcripts. First-round RT-PCR targeting the TCR CDR3 was performed with the HTBI primer set. TCRdb passed the multiplex PCR reads through MiXCR, listing each CDR3 protein once. The sample holds 500,000 to 800,000 distinct CDR3 sequences, approximately 15% seen once. Researchers barred patients who had uncontrolled infection, other autoimmune disease, pregnancy or lactation. The sample comes from a study of T cells in Graves' hyperthyroidism and ophthalmopathy. At the level of the study: Before treatment of any kind, peripheral blood was taken at initial diagnosis.

The ends were cut back, 2 bases at V and 0 bases at J, with 8 bases in the middle. Germline values: CDR1 SGHKS, CDR2 YYEKEE (reference sequence). CDR3 length: 14 residues. The sample was blood. The sequence derives from a woman aged 45-65 years with Graves' ophthalmopathy. The chain combines TRBV5-5 with TRBJ2-5; D remains unclear. This chain's CDR3 is CASSFQRNQETQYF. The CDR3 DNA reads as TGTGCCAGCAGCTTTCAGCGAAACCAAGAGACCCAGTACTTC.